The entry below describes one TCR beta chain. The conserved phenylalanine or tryptophan is not found at the CDR3 terminus, so this likely reflects a read error. The data originate from a study of T cell repertoires in cytomegalovirus infection. MiXCR, applied by TCRdb to the reads, yields one record per CDR3 protein. Among almost 500,000 distinct CDR3 sequences listed, roughly 10% were seen once. V lost 8 bases to trimming and J lost 2 bases, with 13 bases between them. Germline V gives CDR1 SQVTM, CDR2 ANQGSEA. The CDR3 has 12 amino acids. This TCR came from a human donor in good health (CMV status not recorded). Some clones in this sample may be carry-over from other donors' samples. The chain joins TRBV29-1 to TRBJ2-7, with D maybe TRBD2 (5 bases). The sample comprised PBMCs. The CDR3 sequence is CSREEAAYEQYY. The CDR3 bases are TGCAGCCGTGAGGAGGCGGCCTACGAGCAGTACTAC.